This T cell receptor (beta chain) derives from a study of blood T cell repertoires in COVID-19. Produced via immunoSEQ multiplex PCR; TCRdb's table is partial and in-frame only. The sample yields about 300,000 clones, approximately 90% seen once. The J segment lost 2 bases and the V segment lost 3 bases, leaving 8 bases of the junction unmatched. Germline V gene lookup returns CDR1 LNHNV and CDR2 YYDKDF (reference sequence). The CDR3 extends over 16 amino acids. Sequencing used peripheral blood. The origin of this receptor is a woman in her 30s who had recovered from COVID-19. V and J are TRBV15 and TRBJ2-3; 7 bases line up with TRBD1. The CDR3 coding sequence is TGTGCCACCAGCAGGGCACGGGACAGAAACACAGATACGCAGTATTTT. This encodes CATSRARDRNTDTQYF.